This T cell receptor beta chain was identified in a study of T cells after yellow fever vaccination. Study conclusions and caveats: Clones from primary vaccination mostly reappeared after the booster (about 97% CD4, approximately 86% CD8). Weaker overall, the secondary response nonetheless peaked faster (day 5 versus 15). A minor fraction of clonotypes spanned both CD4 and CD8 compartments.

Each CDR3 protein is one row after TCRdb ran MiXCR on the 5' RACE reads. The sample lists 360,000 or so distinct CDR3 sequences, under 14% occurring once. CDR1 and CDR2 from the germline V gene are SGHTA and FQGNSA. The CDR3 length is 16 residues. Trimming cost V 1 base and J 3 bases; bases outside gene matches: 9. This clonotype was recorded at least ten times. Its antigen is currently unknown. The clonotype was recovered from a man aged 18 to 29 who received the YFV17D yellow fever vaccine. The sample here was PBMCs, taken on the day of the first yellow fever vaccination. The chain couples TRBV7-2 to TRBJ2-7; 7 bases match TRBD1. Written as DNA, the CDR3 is TGTGCCAGCAGCTTAGTGCGAGGGGGACAGTTCTACGAGCAGTACTTC. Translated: CASSLVRGGQFYEQYF.